Listed here are 31 T cell receptor beta chains from one sample, sequenced in a study of Ad26.COV2.S vaccination and SARS-CoV-2 variants. Noted treatment: some 19 received Ad26.COV2.S at low or high dose, single or two shots; about 5 received placebo; per-sample allocation not given. Repertoires come from day 63 after the first vaccine or placebo injection. Clones were sequenced by immunoSEQ multiplex PCR, and TCRdb holds only the in-frame ones, with some missing. The data show a few hundred thousand clones, about 83% seen once. The sequenced sample was peripheral blood, obtained in a trial of Ad26.COV2.S vaccine versus placebo. The receptor source for this set is a person between 18 and 60 years old who received the Ad26.COV2.S COVID-19 vaccine or a placebo.

The chain is built from TRBV28 and TRBJ2-7, with 15 bases that match TRBD2. This CDR3 comprises 21 residues. Unmatched junction bases numbered 12, after V lost 0 bases and J lost 0 bases. The germline gives CDR1 MDHEN, CDR2 SYDVKM. DNA for the CDR3: TGTGCCAGCAGTTTATGGGTTGAGGGACTAGCGGGAGGCCTGGGCTCCTACGAGCAGTACTTC. Translation gives CASSLWVEGLAGGLGSYEQYF.

V usage is TRBV6-6 and J usage is TRBJ2-3, with TRBD2 matching over 9 bases. Germline trimming cut 7 bases from V and 1 base from J; bases unmatched to any gene: 9. This CDR3 comprises 16 residues. CDR1 is MNHNY and CDR2 is SVGAGI in the germline V gene (reference sequence). The CDR3 sequence is CASIGPIAGGTDTQYF. The CDR3 coding sequence is TGTGCCAGCATCGGCCCGATAGCGGGGGGCACAGATACGCAGTATTTT.

This chain joins TRBV13 and TRBJ1-2; 7 nucleotides line up with TRBD1. The germline gives CDR1 PRHDT, CDR2 FYEKMQ (reference sequence). The J segment lost 1 base and the V segment lost 0 bases, leaving 8 bases of the junction unmatched. CDR3 size: 17 residues. The CDR3, as DNA: TGTGCCAGCAGCTTAGGCCCGGGACAGCGATATAACTATGGCTACACCTTC. Translation: CASSLGPGQRYNYGYTF. The full variable domain, its missing parts supplied by reference TRBV13 and TRBJ1-2, is AAGVIQSPRHLIKEKRETATLKCYPIPRHDTVYWYQQGPGQDPQFLISFYEKMQSDKGSIPDRFSAQQFSDYHSELNMSSLELGDSALYFCASSLGPGQRYNYGYTFGSGTRLTVV.

CDR3: CASYWDRGGYGYTF. Here the CDR3 DNA reads TGTGCCAGCTATTGGGACAGGGGTGGCTATGGCTACACCTTC. V gene TRBV7-2 combines with J gene TRBJ1-2, with 10 nucleotides matching TRBD1. The CDR3 is 14 amino acids. From germline, CDR1 is SGHTA and CDR2 FQGNSA. Trimming at V came to 8 bases and at J to 4 bases, leaving 7 bases not matched to a gene.

The CDR3 sequence: CASSTLAGGSNEQFF. In DNA form, the CDR3 reads TGTGCCAGCAGCACGCTAGCGGGAGGGTCGAATGAGCAGTTCTTC. The chain recombines TRBV7-3 with TRBJ2-1, with TRBD2 matching over 12 bases. This CDR3 has 15 amino acids. Looked up from germline, CDR1 is SGHTA and CDR2 is FQGTGA. Trimming removed 5 bases from V and 7 bases from J; junction bases left unmatched: 6.

The V and J genes are TRBV18 and TRBJ2-2, with D hard to call. CDR3 size: 13 residues. Trimming left V 0 bases short and J 3 bases short, with 2 bases between. The germline CDR1 and CDR2 sequences are KGHSH and LQKENI. In nucleotides, the CDR3 is TGTGCCAGCTCACCACCGGACACCGGGGAGCTGTTTTTT. Its translation: CASSPPDTGELFF.

The chain combines TRBV7-9 with TRBJ2-1, with D possibly being TRBD1 or TRBD2 (5 bases each). Germline CDR1 SEHNR, CDR2 FQNEAQ (reference sequence). V dropped 4 bases and J dropped 6 bases, with 16 bases sitting between them. This CDR3 spans 15 amino acids. CDR3 nucleotide sequence: TGTGCCAGCAGCTCACCCTTAGTTGGGGGCAATGAGCAGTTCTTC. Amino acids: CASSSPLVGGNEQFF.

This chain joins TRBV11-2 and TRBJ1-1; 8 bases line up with TRBD1. Germline lookup yields CDR1 SGHAT and CDR2 FQNNGV. After removal of 1 base from V and 7 bases from J, the junction contained 5 bases not matched to a gene. The CDR3 is made up of 14 amino acids. In nucleotides, the CDR3 is TGTGCCAGCAGCTTAGTGACAGGGGCCTTTGAAGCTTTCTTT. It translates to CASSLVTGAFEAFF.

The V call is TRBV2, the J call TRBJ1-6; no clear D. Germline loops: CDR1 SNHLY, CDR2 FYNNEI. The CDR3 loop spans 13 amino acids. V shed 4 bases and J shed 6 bases, with 7 bases lying between them. The CDR3 protein is CASSVESNSPLHF. The CDR3 bases are TGTGCCAGCAGTGTCGAAAGTAATTCACCCCTCCACTTT.

As to this clone: The same CDR3 arises from other DNA sequences in this sample as well. The J gene is TRBJ1-4, the V gene TRBV6-6; the match to TRBD1 covers 7 bases. The CDR3 has 12 amino acids. V lost 7 bases, J lost 5 bases, and 1 base stayed unmatched. CDR1 is MNHNY and CDR2 is SVGAGI in the germline V gene (reference sequence). CDR3 in amino acids: CASKQGNEKLFF. DNA of the CDR3: TGTGCCAGCAAACAGGGGAATGAAAAACTGTTTTTT.

The rearrangement links TRBV12-5 to TRBJ2-5; the D gene is possibly TRBD2 (5 bases). The germline V and J ends were trimmed by 5 bases and 4 bases, with 20 bases remaining between them. The length of the CDR3 is 16 residues. CDR1 and CDR2 from the germline V gene are LGHNT and FRNRAP. The CDR3 loop reads CASGTGLASPAETQYF. The CDR3 DNA follows: TGTGCTAGTGGTACGGGCTTGGCTAGCCCGGCAGAGACCCAGTACTTC.

The chain recombines TRBV9 with TRBJ1-1; D might be TRBD1 (6 bases). Trimming stripped 2 bases from V and 4 bases from J, with 9 bases between. CDR3 length: 13 residues. Germline loops: CDR1 SGDLS, CDR2 YYNGEE. The CDR3 DNA reads TGTGCCAGCAGCGTCGGACAGAGCACTGAAGCTTTCTTT. This translates into CASSVGQSTEAFF.

The chain employs TRBV2 and TRBJ1-5, with 11 bases aligning to TRBD1. V lost 4 bases, J lost 5 bases, and 4 bases stayed unmatched. The CDR3 extends over 15 amino acids. Germline values: CDR1 SNHLY, CDR2 FYNNEI. The CDR3 reads CASSARTGGDQPQHF. The CDR3 DNA follows: TGTGCCAGCAGTGCTCGGACAGGGGGCGATCAGCCCCAGCATTTT.

This chain joins TRBV19 and TRBJ2-7; 10 bases map to TRBD2. Germline loops: CDR1 LNHDA, CDR2 SQIVND (reference sequence). The V gene end was trimmed by 3 bases and the J gene end by 4 bases; junction bases not matched to a gene: 3. The CDR3 is 14 amino acids. CDR3 residues: CASSMASGSYEQYF. The CDR3 region has the DNA TGTGCCAGTAGTATGGCTAGCGGGAGTTACGAGCAGTACTTC.

This chain connects TRBV24-1 to TRBJ2-2; a possible D gene is TRBD2 (6 bases). CDR1 KGHDR and CDR2 SFDVKD come from the germline V gene. The CDR3 spans 15 residues. With 7 bases removed from V and 1 base from J, the gap between germline ends came to 12 bases. This chain's CDR3 is CATRAGTVNTGELFF. The CDR3 DNA reads as TGTGCCACCAGAGCCGGGACTGTGAACACCGGGGAGCTGTTTTTT.

The rearrangement links TRBV7-3 to TRBJ1-5; a possible D gene is TRBD1 (6 bases). This CDR3 has 15 amino acids. V lost 1 base and J 2 bases, leaving 9 bases between the germline ends. Germline V gives CDR1 SGHTA, CDR2 FQGTGA. CDR3 sequence reads: CASSLMAGGNQPQHF. CDR3 DNA: TGTGCCAGCAGCTTAATGGCAGGGGGCAATCAGCCCCAGCATTTT.

This chain links TRBV9 with TRBJ2-1; the D is unclear. This CDR3 region has 13 residues. CDR1 and CDR2 (germline): SGDLS, YYNGEE. Trimming removed 5 bases from V and 6 bases from J, with 12 bases in between. The CDR3 nucleotides read TGTGCCAGCAGATGGCTAGAGGCCAATGAGCAGTTCTTC. Amino acids: CASRWLEANEQFF.

The J gene is TRBJ1-4, the V gene TRBV11-2, with no clear D. Germline V gene sequence: CDR1 SGHAT, CDR2 FQNNGV. The CDR3 covers 14 residues. V lost 3 bases and J lost 7, with 12 bases in between. CDR3: CASSFPVFGEKLFF. CDR3 nucleotides: TGTGCCAGCAGCTTCCCCGTGTTCGGTGAAAAACTGTTTTTT.

The J gene is TRBJ2-1, the V gene TRBV5-6; 7 bases are a match to TRBD2. The germline V gene encodes CDR1 SGHDT and CDR2 YYEEEE. The CDR3 loop spans 15 amino acids. The trim removed 7 bases at V and 2 bases at J, leaving 9 bases unmatched. The CDR3 region has the DNA TGTGCCAGCCGGTTGGGGCTAGCGGCCTACAATGAGCAGTTCTTC. This gives the protein CASRLGLAAYNEQFF.

The chain uses TRBV7-6 and TRBJ2-7, with a possible D match to TRBD2 (5 bases). CDR1 is SGHVS, CDR2 FNYEAQ, per germline. Trimming took 4 bases from V and 7 from J, leaving 14 bases between them. The CDR3 runs 13 residues. The CDR3 DNA reads as TGTGCCAGCAGCTCCACCCCCCGAGGGGAGCAGTACTTC. Amino acids: CASSSTPRGEQYF.

This chain joins TRBV1 and TRBJ2-3; TRBD2 is the table's D call, not checked against the DNA. TRBV1 is tagged as a pseudogene. This CDR3 has 15 residues. The CDR3 coding sequence is TGCACCAGCAGCCAAGAAGGAGGGGGCACAGATACGCAGTATTTT. Its protein is CTSSQEGGGTDTQYF.

The chain combines TRBV5-1 with TRBJ2-5, with D possibly being TRBD1 (5 bases). CDR1 SGHRS and CDR2 YFSETQ come from the germline V gene. This CDR3 comprises 14 residues. V lost 5 bases and J lost 2, with 13 bases in between. The CDR3 spells CASRVEAGQETQYF. The DNA of the CDR3 is TGCGCCAGCAGGGTTGAGGCAGGGCAAGAGACCCAGTACTTC.

The rearrangement links TRBV7-2 to TRBJ1-4, with unresolved D. CDR3 size: 15 residues. V was shortened by 0 bases and J by 8 bases, with 13 bases between the two germline ends. Looked up from germline, CDR1 is SGHTA and CDR2 is FQGNSA. This chain's CDR3 is CASSLAIYPGEKLFF. CDR3 sequence (DNA): TGTGCCAGCAGCTTAGCTATTTACCCGGGGGAAAAACTGTTTTTT.

The rearrangement links TRBV20-1 to TRBJ1-5, with 11 bases fitting TRBD1. The V and J ends lost 3 bases and 4 bases, in that order; junction bases with no gene match: 5. Germline-derived CDR1 and CDR2 are DFQATT and SNEGSKA (reference sequence). This CDR3 region has 15 residues. CDR3 loop: CSASRRDRGNQPQHF. CDR3 nucleotide sequence: TGCAGTGCTAGTCGGAGGGACAGGGGGAATCAGCCCCAGCATTTT.

This clone was seen once. This chain uses TRBV19 with TRBJ2-1; TRBD1 agrees at 7 bases. The CDR3 has 15 amino acids. The V and J ends lost 2 bases and 0 bases, in that order; junction bases with no gene match: 1. Germline loops: CDR1 LNHDA, CDR2 SQIVND (reference sequence). In DNA form, the CDR3 reads TGTGCCAGTAGTATAAACAGGGGCTCCTACAATGAGCAGTTCTTC. Translated: CASSINRGSYNEQFF.

The chain is built from TRBV5-6 and TRBJ2-7, with D perhaps matching TRBD1 (6 bases). Germline V gene data show CDR1 as SGHDT and CDR2 as YYEEEE. CDR3 size: 15 residues. The V and J ends lost 0 bases and 2 bases respectively, with 12 bases between them. The CDR3 DNA is TGTGCCAGCAGCTTGGCGGTCAGGGGTACCTACGAGCAGTACTTC. It codes for CASSLAVRGTYEQYF.

The rearrangement links TRBV6-5 to TRBJ2-1, with 13 bases fitting TRBD2. Trimming removed 6 bases from V and 9 bases from J; junction bases left unmatched: 5. Germline V gene data show CDR1 as MNHEY and CDR2 as SVGAGI. There are 14 residues in the CDR3. The CDR3 bases are TGTGCCAGCAGAAGCGGACTAGCGGGAGTTGAGCAGTTCTTC. Translated, it gives CASRSGLAGVEQFF.

The chain joins TRBV27 to TRBJ1-2; unclear D gene. The V gene lost 5 bases and the J gene lost 8 bases, with 27 bases spanning the gap. Germline CDR1 MNHEY, CDR2 SMNVEV (reference sequence). The CDR3 is made up of 17 amino acids. CDR3 loop: CASSPPGRAQSGRGYTF. In DNA, the CDR3 is TGTGCCAGCAGTCCCCCGGGTAGGGCTCAATCCGGTCGGGGCTACACCTTC.

The V and J genes are TRBV7-9 and TRBJ1-1, with 7 nucleotides matching TRBD1. From germline, CDR1 is SEHNR and CDR2 FQNEAQ (reference sequence). J gave up 11 bases and V 2 bases, and 11 bases lay outside the gene matches. This CDR3 region has 14 residues. CDR3: CASSLPNRGREAFF. As DNA, the CDR3 is TGTGCCAGCAGCTTACCGAACAGGGGCCGGGAGGCTTTCTTT.

This clone was recorded only once. The chain recombines TRBV5-4 with TRBJ2-7; 7 bases are a match to TRBD2. Trimming took 3 bases from V and 2 from J; bases not matched to a gene: 8. Per germline, CDR1 SGHNT and CDR2 YYREEE (reference sequence). The CDR3 sequence is 15 residues long. The CDR3 DNA reads TGTGCCAGCAGCTACCTTCTAGCGGACCCCTACGAGCAGTACTTC. It specifies CASSYLLADPYEQYF.

The chain employs TRBV2 and TRBJ2-2, with D possibly being TRBD2 (6 bases). Germline values: CDR1 SNHLY, CDR2 FYNNEI. With 2 bases removed from V and 5 bases from J, the gap between germline ends came to 12 bases. CDR3 length: 15 amino acids. CDR3 sequence reads: CASSERGGKTGELFF. For the CDR3, the DNA is TGTGCCAGCAGTGAACGTGGGGGGAAAACCGGGGAGCTGTTTTTT.